Following are 13 T cell receptor beta chains from one sample sequenced in a study of siplizumab effects on memory and regulatory T cells (dated by TCRdb to between 2018 and 2021). Libraries were made using the immunoSEQ multiplex PCR assay. This is the immuneACCESS table as TCRdb keeps it, with only in-frame sequences that have V and J called. A part of the clones is gone; compared with another copy, unresolved V genes explain less than half, and the rest is unexplained. This sample lists just over 60,000 clones; roughly 78% were detected once. The ten largest clones take up less than 0.55% of the sample. The specimen sequenced was memory CD4+ T cells sorted from blood. Interpreted using the paper, the cell subset or site label stands for: unstimulated CD4+ memory T cells. These receptors were taken from a human donor in good health.

V and J are TRBV5-5 and TRBJ1-3; no firm D call. CDR1 SGHKS and CDR2 YYEKEE come from the germline V gene (reference sequence). V lost 4 bases and J 0 bases, leaving 11 bases between the germline ends. This CDR3 is built from 15 residues. The CDR3 here is CASSGWTASGNTIYF. The CDR3 DNA reads as TGTGCCAGCAGCGGCTGGACGGCCTCTGGAAACACCATATATTTT. The whole variable domain, filled in from reference TRBV5-5 and TRBJ1-3, reads DAGVTQSPTHLIKTRGQQVTLRCSPISGHKSVSWYQQVLGQGPQFIFQYYEKEERGRGNFPDRFSARQFPNYSSELNVNALLLGDSALYLCASSGWTASGNTIYFGEGSWLTVV.

V is TRBV7-3 and J is TRBJ2-7; D might be TRBD1 or TRBD2, each matching 5 bases. This CDR3 contains 13 residues. Germline V gene lookup returns CDR1 SGHTA and CDR2 FQGTGA. Deletions cut 4 bases from V and 4 bases from J, with 11 bases between. The CDR3 protein is CASSSGTEYEQYF. The CDR3 DNA follows: TGTGCCAGCAGCTCCGGGACGGAATACGAGCAGTACTTC.

The chain joins TRBV14 to TRBJ2-3; maybe TRBD2 (6 bases). Deletions cut 8 bases from V and 2 bases from J, with 8 bases between. CDR1 and CDR2 from the germline V gene are SGHDN and FVKESK. CDR3 length equals 12 residues. The CDR3: CASAGYTDTQYF. Here the CDR3 DNA reads TGTGCCAGCGCGGGATACACAGATACGCAGTATTTT.

The rearrangement uses TRBV21-1 and TRBJ2-4. TRBV21-1 is assigned pseudogene status. The CDR3 is made up of 17 amino acids. The CDR3 bases are TGTGCCAGCAGCAAAAAGGACCGTGTACTAGCCAAAAACATTCAGTACTTC. This codes for CASSKKDRVLAKNIQYF.

V and J are TRBV5-1 and TRBJ2-7; D ambiguous. The CDR3 sequence is 11 residues long. V was shortened by 5 bases and J by 7 bases, with 10 bases between the two germline ends. Germline V CDR1 and CDR2: SGHRS, YFSETQ. CDR3 sequence (DNA): TGCGCCAGCAGTTTTTCGTCGGAGCAGTACTTC. Translation: CASSFSSEQYF.

The genes are TRBV28 and TRBJ1-2; TRBD1 matches 7 bases. In germline, CDR1 is MDHEN, CDR2 SYDVKM. The CDR3 runs 15 residues. Trimming at V came to 6 bases and at J to 3 bases, leaving 10 bases not matched to a gene. Here the CDR3 DNA reads TGTGCCAGCAGACCCGCGGGGACAGTTTACTATGGCTACACCTTC. It encodes CASRPAGTVYYGYTF.

The V call is TRBV11-1, the J call TRBJ1-1, with D hard to call. The CDR3 loop spans 13 amino acids. The germline gives CDR1 SGHAT, CDR2 FQDESV (reference sequence). V lost 1 base, J lost 1 base, and 4 bases lay in between. CDR3 loop: CASSLGRNTEAFF. In nucleotides, the CDR3 is TGTGCCAGCAGCTTAGGAAGGAACACTGAAGCTTTCTTT.

This clone turned up a few times. The CDR3 coding sequence is TGTGCCATCTCTGACAGAGGGCAAAACATTCAGTACTTC. Residues: CAISDRGQNIQYF. The chain couples TRBV10-3 to TRBJ2-4, with D perhaps assigned TRBD1 or TRBD2 (5 bases each). Germline V gives CDR1 ENHRY, CDR2 SYGVKD. With 8 bases removed from V and 5 bases from J, the gap between germline ends came to 13 bases. The CDR3 has 13 residues.

The chain joins TRBV11-3 to TRBJ2-7; no reliable D call. V lost 0 bases to trimming and J lost 2 bases, with 11 bases between them. The CDR3 loop spans 15 amino acids. Germline CDR1 reads SGHNT; CDR2 reads YENEEA. CDR3 nucleotide sequence: TGTGCCAGCAGCTTAGATCTAAACGGCCCCTACGAGCAGTACTTC. It codes for CASSLDLNGPYEQYF.

The chain employs TRBV5-8 and TRBJ2-1; maybe TRBD1 (5 bases). The CDR3 totals 14 residues. V gave up 1 base and J gave up 5 bases, with 10 bases separating them. Germline CDR1 is SGHTS and CDR2 is YDEGEE. CDR3 residues: CASSLRQIHNEQFF. In DNA form, the CDR3 reads TGTGCCAGCAGCTTGCGACAGATCCACAATGAGCAGTTCTTC.

This clone was found a few times. The chain has TRBV27 and TRBJ1-2; a possible D gene is TRBD1 (5 bases). V was pared by 3 bases and J by 8 bases, with 13 bases between. The CDR3 sequence is 13 residues long. Germline V lookup: CDR1 MNHEY, CDR2 SMNVEV (reference sequence). DNA for the CDR3: TGTGCCAGCAGTTTCCGAGGGGCCCGCGGCTACACCTTC. Translating it yields CASSFRGARGYTF.

For this clone: At the DNA level, this CDR3 is encoded by other sequences in the same sample as well. V is TRBV28 and J is TRBJ2-7; the match to TRBD1 covers 9 bases. This CDR3 comprises 15 residues. Germline V lookup: CDR1 MDHEN, CDR2 SYDVKM. V lost 5 bases to trimming and J lost 1 base; unmatched junction nucleotides: 6. The DNA for the CDR3 is TGTGCCAGCAGTCCTCCGGGACAGGGTTCCTACGAGCAGTACTTC. Translated, it gives CASSPPGQGSYEQYF.

The chain has TRBV7-3 and TRBJ2-3; no firm D call. Trimming took 4 bases from V and 6 from J, leaving 11 bases between them. The CDR3 extends over 13 amino acids. Germline lookup yields CDR1 SGHTA and CDR2 FQGTGA. Written as DNA, the CDR3 is TGTGCCAGCAGCTCTGGAACGGCGGATACGCAGTATTTT. Its translation: CASSSGTADTQYF.